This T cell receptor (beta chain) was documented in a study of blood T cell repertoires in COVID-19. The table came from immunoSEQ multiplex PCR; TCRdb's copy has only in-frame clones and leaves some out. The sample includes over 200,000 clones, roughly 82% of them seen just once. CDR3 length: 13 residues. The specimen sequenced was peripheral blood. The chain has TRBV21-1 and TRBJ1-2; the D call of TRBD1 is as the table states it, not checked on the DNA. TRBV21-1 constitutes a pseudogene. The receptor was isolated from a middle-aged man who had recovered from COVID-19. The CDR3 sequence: CASSKVRGIRYTF. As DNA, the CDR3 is TGTGCCAGCAGCAAAGTTAGGGGGATTCGCTACACCTTC.